Below, 7 T cell receptor beta chains from the same sample are listed, as sequenced in a study of Graves' ophthalmopathy and Graves' hyperthyroidism. RNA transcripts provided the template for amplifying TCR beta CDR3 regions. HTBI primers served in a first-round RT-PCR, which a second-round multiplex PCR followed. TCRdb itself ran the multiplex PCR reads through MiXCR, one entry per CDR3 protein. The sample has about 740,000 distinct CDR3 sequences, 40% seen once; the top ten hold 40% to 55%. The material sequenced was peripheral blood. The receptor set was obtained from an adult man with Graves' ophthalmopathy.

Comments on this clonotype: Likely a read error: the CDR3 ends without its conserved phenylalanine or tryptophan. The chain couples TRBV29-1 to TRBJ2-7; D is possibly TRBD2 (5 bases). The ends were cut back, 4 bases at V and 2 bases at J, with 12 bases in the middle. The CDR3 has 13 amino acids. Germline V CDR1 and CDR2: SQVTM, ANQGSEA. The CDR3 sequence: CSVVAGLTYEQYL. The CDR3 DNA reads TGCAGCGTTGTGGCGGGCCTAACCTACGAGCAGTACCTC.

In its sample, this clonotype was seen a few times. This chain joins TRBV7-2 and TRBJ2-5, with D perhaps TRBD2 (6 bases). Trimming pared 5 bases from V and 7 bases from J, leaving 20 bases between. The germline V gene has CDR1 SGHTA and CDR2 FQGNSA. The CDR3 extends over 15 amino acids. In DNA form, the CDR3 reads TGTGCCAGCAGCCAAGAAGCCAGCCAGGGAGGGACCCAGTACTTC. Protein product: CASSQEASQGGTQYF. The complete variable domain, with remaining parts taken from reference TRBV7-2 and TRBJ2-5, reads GAGVSQSPSNKVTEKGKDVELRCDPISGHTALYWYRQSLGQGLEFLIYFQGNSAPDKSGLPSDRFSAERTGGSVSTLTIQRTQQEDSAVYLCASSQEASQGGTQYFGPGTRLLVL.

This clonotype was seen a handful of times. The rearrangement links TRBV25-1 to TRBJ2-2; 7 bases match TRBD2. Germline V gene data show CDR1 as MGHDK and CDR2 as SYGVNS. V dropped 8 bases and J dropped 3; count of bases not matched to a gene: 9. The CDR3 totals 15 residues. As DNA, the CDR3 is TGTGCCAGCTCACCAAGGCTAGCGGACACCGGGGAGCTGTTTTTT. This translates into CASSPRLADTGELFF.

V and J are TRBV7-3 and TRBJ2-7; a weak D match, TRBD2 (6 bases). The CDR3 is made up of 15 amino acids. Per germline, CDR1 SGHTA and CDR2 FQGTGA. V lost 8 bases to trimming and J lost 6 bases, with 23 bases between them. This chain's CDR3 is CASESPEIGGFEQYF. CDR3 DNA sequence: TGTGCCAGCGAATCCCCTGAAATCGGGGGATTCGAGCAGTACTTC.

This clonotype was recorded a few times. This chain joins TRBV7-9 and TRBJ2-1, with a possible D match to TRBD2 (6 bases). The germline V gene has CDR1 SEHNR and CDR2 FQNEAQ (reference sequence). CDR3 length: 14 amino acids. Deletions cut 5 bases from V and 8 bases from J, with 16 bases between. DNA of the CDR3: TGTGCCAGCAGCCTAATGGGGGGAGGAGATGAGCAGTTCTTC. Protein product: CASSLMGGGDEQFF.

The CDR3 is CSVARTGRAFF. The CDR3 DNA follows: TGCAGCGTTGCACGGACAGGGAGGGCTTTCTTT. The V call is TRBV29-1, the J call TRBJ1-1, with 8 bases matching TRBD1. The germline CDR1 and CDR2 sequences are SQVTM and ANQGSEA. There are 11 residues in the CDR3. J lost 11 bases, V lost 4 bases, and 6 bases had no gene match. Filled out from reference TRBV29-1 and TRBJ1-1, the complete variable domain reads SAVISQKPSRDICQRGTSLTIQCQVDSQVTMMFWYRQQPGQSLTLIATANQGSEATYESGFVIDKFPISRPNLTFSTLTVSNMSPEDSSIYLCSVARTGRAFFGQGTRLTVV.

This clonotype came up many times. The chain carries TRBV29-1 and TRBJ1-4; D remains unclear. Germline V lookup: CDR1 SQVTM, CDR2 ANQGSEA. Deletions cut 5 bases from V and 5 bases from J, with 12 bases between. This CDR3 region has 13 residues. The CDR3 loop reads CSVIRQPNEKLFF. CDR3 in DNA: TGCAGCGTTATAAGGCAGCCAAATGAAAAACTGTTTTTT.